A selection of T cell receptor beta chains follows, all from one sample in a study of cytomegalovirus exposure and HLA in healthy donors. This table comes from immunoSEQ multiplex PCR, and its TCRdb copy is limited to in-frame clones, with some not included. The data show 190,000 or so clones, and the top ten clones hold almost 0.75%. The specimen was PBMCs. These receptor sequences come from a boy aged 5 to 17 in good health and CMV-seronegative. CDR3s leave out the opening cysteine and the closing phenylalanine or tryptophan.

v_gene,j_gene,CDR3aa
TRBV9,TRBJ1-1,ASSVGPSDTEAF
TRBV7-9,TRBJ2-7,ASSSGQGNAYEQY
TRBV13,TRBJ1-3,ASTTGGNTIY
TRBV11-2,TRBJ2-2,ASSIYSGGTNTGELF
TRBV7-9,TRBJ2-1,ASSLAGTGFNVQF
TRBV19,TRBJ1-1,ASSPMDRGVYTEAF
TRBV6-1,TRBJ1-1,ASSVRGTEAF
TRBV7-7,TRBJ2-7,ASSRKDLSYEQY
TRBV25-1,TRBJ2-4,ASSLQGTKNIQY
TRBV5-6,TRBJ2-4,ASSLVSAENIQY
TRBV27,TRBJ2-7,ASSLSGSHEQY
TRBV30,TRBJ1-5,AWSKQGNQPQH
TRBV4-1,TRBJ1-5,ASSQVPEGTQH
TRBV5-6,TRBJ2-6,ASSLGGFGANVLT
TRBV19,TRBJ1-1,ASSPTRLGADMNTEAF